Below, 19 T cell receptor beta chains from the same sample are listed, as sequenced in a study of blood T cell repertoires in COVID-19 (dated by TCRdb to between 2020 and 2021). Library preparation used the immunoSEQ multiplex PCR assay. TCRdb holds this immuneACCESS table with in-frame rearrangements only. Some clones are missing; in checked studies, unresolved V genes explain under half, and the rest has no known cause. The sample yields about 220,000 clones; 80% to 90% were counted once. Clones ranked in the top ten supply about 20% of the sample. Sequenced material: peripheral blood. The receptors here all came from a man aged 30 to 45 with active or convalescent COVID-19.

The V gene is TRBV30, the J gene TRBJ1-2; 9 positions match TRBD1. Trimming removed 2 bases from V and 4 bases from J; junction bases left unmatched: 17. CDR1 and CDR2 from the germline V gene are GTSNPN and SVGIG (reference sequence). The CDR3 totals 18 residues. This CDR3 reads CAWSRAETTQGAVYGYTF. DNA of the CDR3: TGTGCCTGGAGTCGGGCCGAAACCACACAGGGGGCAGTCTATGGCTACACCTTC. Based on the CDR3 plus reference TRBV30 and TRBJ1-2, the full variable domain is SQTIHQWPATLVQPVGSPLSLECTVEGTSNPNLYWYRQAAGRGLQLLFYSVGIGQISSEVPQNLSASRPQDRQFILSSKKLLLSDSGFYLCAWSRAETTQGAVYGYTFGSGTRLTVV.

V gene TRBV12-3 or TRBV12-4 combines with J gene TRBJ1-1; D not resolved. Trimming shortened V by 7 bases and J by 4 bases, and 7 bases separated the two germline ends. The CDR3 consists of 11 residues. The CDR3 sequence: CASTHGTEAFF. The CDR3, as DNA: TGTGCCAGCACTCACGGCACTGAAGCTTTCTTT.

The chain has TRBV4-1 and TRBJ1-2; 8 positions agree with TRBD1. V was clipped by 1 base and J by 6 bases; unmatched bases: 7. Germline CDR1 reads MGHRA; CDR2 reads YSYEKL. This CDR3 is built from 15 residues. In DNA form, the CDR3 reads TGCGCCAGCAGCCAAGTTCAGGACAGGGATCATGGCTACACCTTC. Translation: CASSQVQDRDHGYTF.

The DNA for the CDR3 is TGTGCCAGCAGGGAAGGACAGGTAATCCACGAGCAGTACTTC. Its translation: CASREGQVIHEQYF. This chain joins TRBV11-2 and TRBJ2-7, with 7 bases identical to TRBD1. The CDR3 spans 14 residues. Per the germline V gene, CDR1 is SGHAT and CDR2 is FQNNGV. With 6 bases clipped from V and 5 bases from J, the junction kept 10 bases outside the gene matches. The full variable domain, completed using reference TRBV11-2 and TRBJ2-7, is EAGVAQSPRYKIIEKRQSVAFWCNPISGHATLYWYQQILGQGPKLLIQFQNNGVVDDSQLPKDRFSAERLKGVDSTLKIQPAKLEDSAVYLCASREGQVIHEQYFGPGTRLTVT.

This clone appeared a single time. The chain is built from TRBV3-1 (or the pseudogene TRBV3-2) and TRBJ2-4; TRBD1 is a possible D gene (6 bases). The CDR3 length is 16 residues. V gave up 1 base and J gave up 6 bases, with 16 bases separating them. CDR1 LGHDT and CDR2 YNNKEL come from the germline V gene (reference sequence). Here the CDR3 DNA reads TGTGCCAGCAGCCAAGCGTGGGGGCCGTGGGGAAACATTCAGTACTTC. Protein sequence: CASSQAWGPWGNIQYF.

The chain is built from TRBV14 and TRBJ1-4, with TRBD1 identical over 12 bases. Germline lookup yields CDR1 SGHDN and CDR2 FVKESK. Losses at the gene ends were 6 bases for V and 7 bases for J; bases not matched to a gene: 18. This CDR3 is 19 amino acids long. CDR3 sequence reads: CASSRGTGGVLLTSEKLFF. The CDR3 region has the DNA TGTGCCAGCAGTCGGGGGACAGGGGGCGTTTTGCTGACAAGTGAAAAACTGTTTTTT.

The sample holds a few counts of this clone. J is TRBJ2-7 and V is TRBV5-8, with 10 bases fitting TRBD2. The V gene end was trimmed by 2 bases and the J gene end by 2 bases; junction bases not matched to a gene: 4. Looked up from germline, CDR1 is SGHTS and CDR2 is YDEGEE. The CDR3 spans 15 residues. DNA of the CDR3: TGTGCCAGCAGCTTTACGGGACTAGCGACCTACGAGCAGTACTTC. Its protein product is CASSFTGLATYEQYF. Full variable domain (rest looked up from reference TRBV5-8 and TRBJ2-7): EAGVTQSPTHLIKTRGQQATLRCSPISGHTSVYWYQQALGLGLQFLLWYDEGEERNRGNFPPRFSGRQFPNYSSELNVNALELEDSALYLCASSFTGLATYEQYFGPGTRLTVT.

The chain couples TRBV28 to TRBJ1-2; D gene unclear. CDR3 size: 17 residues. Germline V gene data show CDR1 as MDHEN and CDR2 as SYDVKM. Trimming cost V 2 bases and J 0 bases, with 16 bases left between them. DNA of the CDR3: TGTGCCAGCAGTTTACAGCGAGAGGGCGATACTAACTATGGCTACACCTTC. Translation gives CASSLQREGDTNYGYTF.

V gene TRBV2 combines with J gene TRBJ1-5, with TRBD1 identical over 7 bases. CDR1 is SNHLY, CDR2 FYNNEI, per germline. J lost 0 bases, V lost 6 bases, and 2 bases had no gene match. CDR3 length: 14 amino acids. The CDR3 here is CASSGTDSNQPQHF. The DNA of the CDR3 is TGTGCCAGCAGCGGGACAGATAGCAATCAGCCCCAGCATTTT.

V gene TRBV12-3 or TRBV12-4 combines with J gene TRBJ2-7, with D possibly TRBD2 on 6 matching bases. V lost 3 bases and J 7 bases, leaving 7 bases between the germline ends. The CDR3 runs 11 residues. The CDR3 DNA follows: TGTGCCAGCAGTTTCGCGGGGGAGCAGTACTTC. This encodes CASSFAGEQYF.

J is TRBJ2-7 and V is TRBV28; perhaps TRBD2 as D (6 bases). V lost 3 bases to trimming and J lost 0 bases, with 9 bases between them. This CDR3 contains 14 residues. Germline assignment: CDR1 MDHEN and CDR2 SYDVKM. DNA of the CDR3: TGTGCCAGCAGTTTCGCGGGGAGCTCCTACGAGCAGTACTTC. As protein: CASSFAGSSYEQYF.

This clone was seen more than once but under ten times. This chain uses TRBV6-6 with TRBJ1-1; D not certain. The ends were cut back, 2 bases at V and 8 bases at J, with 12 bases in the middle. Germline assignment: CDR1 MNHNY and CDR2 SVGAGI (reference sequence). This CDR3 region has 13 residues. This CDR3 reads CASSYDISPEAFF. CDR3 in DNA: TGTGCCAGCAGTTACGACATCTCCCCGGAAGCTTTCTTT.

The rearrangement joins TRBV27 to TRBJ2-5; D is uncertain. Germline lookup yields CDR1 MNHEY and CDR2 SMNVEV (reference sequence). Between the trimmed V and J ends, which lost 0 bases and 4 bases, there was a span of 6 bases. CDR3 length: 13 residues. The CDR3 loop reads CASSLSARETQYF. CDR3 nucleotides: TGTGCCAGCAGTTTATCGGCTCGAGAGACCCAGTACTTC.

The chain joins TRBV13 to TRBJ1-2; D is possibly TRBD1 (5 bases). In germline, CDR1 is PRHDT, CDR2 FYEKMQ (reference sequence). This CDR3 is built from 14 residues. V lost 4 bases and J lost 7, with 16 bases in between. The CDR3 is CASSSRGGAGGYTF. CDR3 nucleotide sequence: TGTGCCAGCAGCTCCCGGGGCGGGGCGGGTGGCTACACCTTC. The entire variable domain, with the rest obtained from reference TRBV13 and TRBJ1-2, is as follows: AAGVIQSPRHLIKEKRETATLKCYPIPRHDTVYWYQQGPGQDPQFLISFYEKMQSDKGSIPDRFSAQQFSDYHSELNMSSLELGDSALYFCASSSRGGAGGYTFGSGTRLTVV.

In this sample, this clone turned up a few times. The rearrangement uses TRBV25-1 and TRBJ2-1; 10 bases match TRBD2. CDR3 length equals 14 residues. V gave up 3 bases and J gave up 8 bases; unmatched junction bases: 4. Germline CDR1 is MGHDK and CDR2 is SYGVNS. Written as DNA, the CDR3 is TGTGCCAGCAGTGATAGCGGGAGGATCGATGAGCAGTTCTTC. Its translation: CASSDSGRIDEQFF.

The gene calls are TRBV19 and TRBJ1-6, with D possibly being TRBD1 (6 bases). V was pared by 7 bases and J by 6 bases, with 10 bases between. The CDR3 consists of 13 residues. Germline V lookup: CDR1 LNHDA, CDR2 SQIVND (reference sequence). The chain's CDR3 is CASKDSPNSPLHF. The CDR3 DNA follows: TGTGCCAGTAAGGACAGCCCTAATTCACCCCTCCACTTT. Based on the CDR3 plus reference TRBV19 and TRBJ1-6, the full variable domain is DGGITQSPKYLFRKEGQNVTLSCEQNLNHDAMYWYRQDPGQGLRLIYYSQIVNDFQKGDIAEGYSVSREKKESFPLTVTSAQKNPTAFYLCASKDSPNSPLHFGNGTRLTVT.

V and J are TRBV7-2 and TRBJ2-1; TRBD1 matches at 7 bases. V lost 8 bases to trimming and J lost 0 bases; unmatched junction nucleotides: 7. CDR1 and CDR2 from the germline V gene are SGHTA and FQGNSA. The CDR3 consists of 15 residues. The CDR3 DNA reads TGTGCCAGCGAAGGGGGCCTTAGCTCCTACAATGAGCAGTTCTTC. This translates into CASEGGLSSYNEQFF.

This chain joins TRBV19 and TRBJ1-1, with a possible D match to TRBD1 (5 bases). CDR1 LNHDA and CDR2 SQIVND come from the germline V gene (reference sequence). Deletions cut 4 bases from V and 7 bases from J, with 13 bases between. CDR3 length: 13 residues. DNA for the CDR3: TGTGCCAGTAGTAGGGGCCCTCCCATTGAAGCTTTCTTT. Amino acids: CASSRGPPIEAFF.

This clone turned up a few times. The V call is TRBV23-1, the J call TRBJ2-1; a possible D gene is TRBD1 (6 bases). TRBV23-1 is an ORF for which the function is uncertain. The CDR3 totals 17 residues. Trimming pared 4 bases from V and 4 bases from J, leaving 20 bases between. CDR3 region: CASSLPERQVRYNEQFF. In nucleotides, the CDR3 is TGCGCCAGCAGTCTACCAGAACGACAGGTGCGATACAATGAGCAGTTCTTC.